Sequencing of this TCR beta chain was carried out in a study of CD8+CD57+ T cells in acquired aplastic anemia. Study background: On average, sorted CD4+ and CD8+ cells gave roughly 3 ug of DNA.

Whoever was chosen for sequencing had shown CD8+CD57+ cell expansion by flow cytometry. Acquired aplastic anemia of severe grade affected all patients. The study sampled blood from patients who had received no therapy. The sample holds many counts of this clonotype. The antigen remains undetermined. Findings of the study overall: Patients and controls were found to share some 30 CD8+ CDR3 sequences.

TCR beta VDJ and CDR3 profiling used genomic DNA as template. In TCRdb, the reads were re-called with MiXCR into one record per CDR3 protein. The profile shows hundreds of thousands of distinct CDR3 sequences, less than 35% of them singletons. CDR1 SGHAT and CDR2 FQNNGV come from the germline V gene. The V and J ends lost 0 bases and 7 bases respectively, with 19 bases between them. The CDR3 runs to 16 residues. The source material was sorted CD4+, CD8+, or CD8+CD57+ T cells (not recorded which) from PBMCs. The TCR originated in a human donor with aplastic anemia. The V call is TRBV11-2, the J call TRBJ2-7, with D perhaps TRBD2 (6 bases). The CDR3, as DNA: TGTGCCAGCAGCTTAGAGCTTCCGGGACTTCGAGTGGAGCAGTACTTC. Protein sequence: CASSLELPGLRVEQYF.